The sequence of this T cell receptor beta chain was determined in a study of T cell changes during pregnancy in multiple sclerosis. In germline, CDR1 is PRHDT, CDR2 FYEKMQ (reference sequence). V dropped 5 bases and J dropped 7; count of bases not matched to a gene: 9. The CDR3 has 16 amino acids. TCRdb's copy holds only in-frame clones and misses some; the assay was immunoSEQ multiplex PCR. The data show around 130,000 clones, approximately 94% seen once. The table lists this clone with a count of one. This rearrangement joins TRBV13 to TRBJ1-3, with 12 bases that match TRBD1. The receptor comes from a female donor with multiple sclerosis, enrolled in a pregnancy study. The sequenced sample was peripheral blood, obtained before pregnancy. CDR3 loop: CASSLKEGQGANTIYF. The CDR3 region has the DNA TGTGCCAGCAGCCTAAAGGAGGGACAGGGGGCGAACACCATATATTTT.